This T cell receptor (beta chain) was retrieved from a study of blood T cell repertoires in COVID-19. Sequencing used immunoSEQ multiplex PCR; TCRdb keeps in-frame clones, though not all of them. The sample has roughly 120,000 clones, over 85% seen once. Sequenced input: peripheral blood. The TCR was taken from a man aged 50-60 years with active COVID-19.

The CDR3 DNA reads as TGTGCCAGCAGCCCGGGACAGGGAAGCACAGATACGCAGTATTTT. The encoded protein is CASSPGQGSTDTQYF. This rearrangement joins TRBV7-3 to TRBJ2-3; TRBD1 matches at 9 bases. The CDR3 is 15 residues long. V was pared by 5 bases and J by 0 bases, with 3 bases of the junction left unmatched. Germline V gives CDR1 SGHTA, CDR2 FQGTGA. Based on the CDR3 plus reference TRBV7-3 and TRBJ2-3, the full variable domain is GAGVSQTPSNKVTEKGKYVELRCDPISGHTALYWYRQSLGQGPEFLIYFQGTGAADDSGLPNDRFFAVRPEGSVSTLKIQRTERGDSAVYLCASSPGQGSTDTQYFGPGTRLTVL.